This T cell receptor (beta chain) was documented in a study of shared clonotypes between healthy human individuals. Overall study findings and caveats: Across subsets, estimated richness was generally greater for naive than for memory populations.

Data came from immunoSEQ multiplex PCR; TCRdb stores just in-frame clones and leaves some out. The data contain roughly 2 million clones, roughly 94% of them seen just once; the ten biggest clones take up more than 0.1%. A word on this clone: Its target is not known.

This CDR3 comprises 14 residues. Germline loops: CDR1 KGHSH, CDR2 LQKENI. V shed 3 bases and J 7 bases; nucleotides not matched to a gene: 9. The genes are TRBV18 and TRBJ2-7; 7 bases agree with TRBD1. The TCR was taken from a man younger than 30 in good health. The specimen was naive CD4+ T cells sorted from blood. The subset denotes: CD45RA+ positively selected. The CDR3 protein is CASSPTGSLGEQYF. As DNA, the CDR3 is TGTGCCAGCTCACCGACAGGGTCCTTGGGGGAGCAGTACTTC.